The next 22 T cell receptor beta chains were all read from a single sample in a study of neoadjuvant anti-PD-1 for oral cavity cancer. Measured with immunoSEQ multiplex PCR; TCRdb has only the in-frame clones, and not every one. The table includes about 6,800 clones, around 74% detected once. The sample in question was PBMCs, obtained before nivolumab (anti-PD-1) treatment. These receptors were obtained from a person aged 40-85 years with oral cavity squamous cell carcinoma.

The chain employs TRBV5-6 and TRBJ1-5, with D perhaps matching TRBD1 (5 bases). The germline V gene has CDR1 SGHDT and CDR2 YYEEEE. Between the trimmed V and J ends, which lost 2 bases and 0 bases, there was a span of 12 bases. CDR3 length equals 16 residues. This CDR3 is CASSFSGGNSNQPQHF. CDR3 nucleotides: TGTGCCAGCAGCTTTTCGGGGGGGAATAGCAATCAGCCCCAGCATTTT. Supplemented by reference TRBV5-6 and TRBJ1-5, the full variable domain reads DAGVTQSPTHLIKTRGQQVTLRCSPKSGHDTVSWYQQALGQGPQFIFQYYEEEERQRGNFPDRFSGHQFPNYSSELNVNALLLGDSALYLCASSFSGGNSNQPQHFGDGTRLSIL.

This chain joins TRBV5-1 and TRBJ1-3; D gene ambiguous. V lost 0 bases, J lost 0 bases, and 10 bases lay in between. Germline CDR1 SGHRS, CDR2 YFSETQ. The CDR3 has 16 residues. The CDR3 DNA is TGCGCCAGCAGCTTGGGCCACAGTGGCTCTGGAAACACCATATATTTT. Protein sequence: CASSLGHSGSGNTIYF.

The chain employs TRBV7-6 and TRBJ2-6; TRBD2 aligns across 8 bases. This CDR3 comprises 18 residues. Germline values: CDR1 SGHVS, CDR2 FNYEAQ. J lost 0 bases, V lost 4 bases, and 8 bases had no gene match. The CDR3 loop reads CASSSGRGGGSGANVLTF. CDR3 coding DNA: TGTGCCAGCAGCTCCGGGAGGGGGGGCGGCTCTGGGGCCAACGTCCTGACTTTC.

The CDR3 DNA follows: TGTGCCAGCAGCTTAGTGGCCTATCAAGAGACCCAGTACTTC. Translation gives CASSLVAYQETQYF. The chain has TRBV7-9 and TRBJ2-5; D is ambiguous. Germline V gene lookup returns CDR1 SEHNR and CDR2 FQNEAQ (reference sequence). The CDR3 runs to 14 residues. Trimming left V 1 base short and J 2 bases short, with 8 bases between.

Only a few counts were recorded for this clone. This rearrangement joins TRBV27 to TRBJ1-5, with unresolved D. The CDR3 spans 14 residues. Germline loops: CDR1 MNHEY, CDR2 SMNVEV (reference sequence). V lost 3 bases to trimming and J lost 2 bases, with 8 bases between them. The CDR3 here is CASSFEGRNQPQHF. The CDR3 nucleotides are TGTGCCAGCAGTTTCGAGGGTCGCAATCAGCCCCAGCATTTT.

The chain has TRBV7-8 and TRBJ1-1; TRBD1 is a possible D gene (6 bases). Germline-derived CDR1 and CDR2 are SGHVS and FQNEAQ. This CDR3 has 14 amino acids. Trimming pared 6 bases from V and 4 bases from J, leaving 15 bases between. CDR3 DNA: TGTGCCAGCAGACCGAGGGGGAGGTTCACTGAAGCTTTCTTT. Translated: CASRPRGRFTEAFF.

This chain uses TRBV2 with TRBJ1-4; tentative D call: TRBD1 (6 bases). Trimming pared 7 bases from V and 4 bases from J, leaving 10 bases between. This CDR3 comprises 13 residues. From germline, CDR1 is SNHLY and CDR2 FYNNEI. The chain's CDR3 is CASKDRNNEKLFF. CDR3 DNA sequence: TGTGCCAGCAAAGACAGGAATAATGAAAAACTGTTTTTT.

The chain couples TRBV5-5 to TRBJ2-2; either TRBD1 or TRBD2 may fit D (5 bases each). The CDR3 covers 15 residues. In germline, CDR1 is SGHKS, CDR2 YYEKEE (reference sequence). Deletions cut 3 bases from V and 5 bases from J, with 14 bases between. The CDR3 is CASSSSTWGTGELFF. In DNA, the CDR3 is TGTGCCAGCAGCTCTTCGACCTGGGGGACCGGGGAGCTGTTTTTT.

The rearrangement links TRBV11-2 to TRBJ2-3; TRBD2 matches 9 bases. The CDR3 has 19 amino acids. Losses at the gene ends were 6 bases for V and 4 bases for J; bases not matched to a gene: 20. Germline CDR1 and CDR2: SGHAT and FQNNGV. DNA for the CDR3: TGTGCCAGCAGTCTTCGCCCTGAATATGGGACTAGCACGGCAGATACGCAGTATTTT. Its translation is CASSLRPEYGTSTADTQYF.

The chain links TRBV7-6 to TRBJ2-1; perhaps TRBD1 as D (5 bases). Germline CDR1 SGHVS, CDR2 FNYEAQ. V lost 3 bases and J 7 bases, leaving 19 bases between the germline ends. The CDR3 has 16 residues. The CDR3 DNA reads TGTGCCAGCAGCTTTGGGCAGGGATGGAGTGGGAATGAGCAGTTCTTC. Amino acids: CASSFGQGWSGNEQFF. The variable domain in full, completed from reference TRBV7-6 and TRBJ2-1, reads GAGVSQSPRYKVTKRGQDVALRCDPISGHVSLYWYRQALGQGPEFLTYFNYEAQQDKSGLPNDRFSAERPEGSISTLTIQRTEQRDSAMYRCASSFGQGWSGNEQFFGPGTRLTVL.

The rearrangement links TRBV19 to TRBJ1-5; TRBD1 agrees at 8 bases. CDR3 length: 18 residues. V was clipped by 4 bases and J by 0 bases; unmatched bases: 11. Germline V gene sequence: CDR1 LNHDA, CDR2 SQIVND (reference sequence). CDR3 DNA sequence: TGTGCCAGTAGTAACGGACAGGGTGCAAGTCATAGCAATCAGCCCCAGCATTTT. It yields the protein CASSNGQGASHSNQPQHF.

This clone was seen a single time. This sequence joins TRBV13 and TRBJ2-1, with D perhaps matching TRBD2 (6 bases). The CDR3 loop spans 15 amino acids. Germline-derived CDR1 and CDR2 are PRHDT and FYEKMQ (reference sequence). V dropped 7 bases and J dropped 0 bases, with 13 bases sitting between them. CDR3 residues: CASIPRGSSYNEQFF. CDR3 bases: TGTGCCAGCATCCCACGGGGGAGCTCCTACAATGAGCAGTTCTTC.

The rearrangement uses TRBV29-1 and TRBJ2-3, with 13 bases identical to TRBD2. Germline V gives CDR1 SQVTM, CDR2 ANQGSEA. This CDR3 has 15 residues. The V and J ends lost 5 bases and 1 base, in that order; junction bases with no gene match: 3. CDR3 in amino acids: CSVTGTSGGTDTQYF. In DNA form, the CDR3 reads TGCAGCGTTACCGGGACTAGCGGGGGCACAGATACGCAGTATTTT.

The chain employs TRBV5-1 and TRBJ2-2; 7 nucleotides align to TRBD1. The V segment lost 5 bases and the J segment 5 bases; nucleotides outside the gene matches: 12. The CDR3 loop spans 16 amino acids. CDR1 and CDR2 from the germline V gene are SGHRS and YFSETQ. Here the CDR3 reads CASSRQGLWSTGELFF. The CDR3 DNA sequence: TGCGCCAGCAGTCGACAGGGCCTTTGGAGTACCGGGGAGCTGTTTTTT.

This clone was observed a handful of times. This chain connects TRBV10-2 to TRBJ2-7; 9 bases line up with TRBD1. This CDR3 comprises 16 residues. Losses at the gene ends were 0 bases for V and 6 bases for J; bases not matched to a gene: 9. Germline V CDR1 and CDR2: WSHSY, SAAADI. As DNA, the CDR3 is TGCGCCAGCAGTGAGTCAGGGACAGGGTTAATCGGCGAGCAGTACTTC. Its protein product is CASSESGTGLIGEQYF.

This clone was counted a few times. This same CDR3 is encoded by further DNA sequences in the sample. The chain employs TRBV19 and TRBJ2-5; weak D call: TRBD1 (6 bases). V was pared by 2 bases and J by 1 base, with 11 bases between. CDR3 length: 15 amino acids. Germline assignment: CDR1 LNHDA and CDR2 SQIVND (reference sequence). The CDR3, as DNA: TGTGCCAGTAGTATATCACCGACAGGCCAAGAGACCCAGTACTTC. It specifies CASSISPTGQETQYF.

CDR3 DNA: TGTGCCAGCAGTGCATCGTCTGGGGCCAACGTCCTGACTTTC. It encodes CASSASSGANVLTF. The chain employs TRBV2 and TRBJ2-6; D unresolved. The germline CDR1 and CDR2 sequences are SNHLY and FYNNEI. The CDR3 is 14 residues long. V lost 4 bases, J lost 1 base, and 5 bases lay in between.

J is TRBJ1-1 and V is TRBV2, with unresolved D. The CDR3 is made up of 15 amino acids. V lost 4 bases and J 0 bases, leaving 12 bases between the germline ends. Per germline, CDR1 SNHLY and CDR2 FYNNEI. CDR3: CASSVGGRVNTEAFF. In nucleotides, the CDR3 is TGTGCCAGCAGTGTGGGCGGGCGGGTGAACACTGAAGCTTTCTTT.

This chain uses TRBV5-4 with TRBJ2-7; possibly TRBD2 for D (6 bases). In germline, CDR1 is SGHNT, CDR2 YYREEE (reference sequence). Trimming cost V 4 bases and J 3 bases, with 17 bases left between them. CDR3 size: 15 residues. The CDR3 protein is CASSAGRGLNYEQYF. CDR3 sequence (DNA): TGTGCCAGCAGCGCGGGACGCGGACTAAACTACGAGCAGTACTTC.

CDR3 residues: CASSSNRGNLYEQYF. Written as DNA, the CDR3 is TGTGCCAGCAGCTCGAATAGGGGGAATCTTTACGAGCAGTACTTC. V is TRBV7-9 and J is TRBJ2-7; D perhaps matches TRBD1 (6 bases). With 4 bases removed from V and 4 bases from J, the gap between germline ends came to 17 bases. The V gene's germline CDR1 is SEHNR and CDR2 FQNEAQ (reference sequence). The length of the CDR3 is 15 residues.

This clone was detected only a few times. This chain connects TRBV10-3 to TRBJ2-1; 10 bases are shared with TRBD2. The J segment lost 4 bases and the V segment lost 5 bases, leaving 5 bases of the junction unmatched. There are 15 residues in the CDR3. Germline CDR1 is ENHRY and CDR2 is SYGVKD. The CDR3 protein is CAISPPSGGYNEQFF. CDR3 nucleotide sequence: TGTGCCATCAGTCCCCCTAGCGGGGGTTACAATGAGCAGTTCTTC.

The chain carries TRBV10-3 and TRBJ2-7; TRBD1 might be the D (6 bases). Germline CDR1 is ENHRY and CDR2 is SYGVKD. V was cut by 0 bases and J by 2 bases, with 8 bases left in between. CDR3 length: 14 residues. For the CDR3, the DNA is TGTGCCATCAGTGAGTCTACAGGGCCCTACGAGCAGTACTTC. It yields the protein CAISESTGPYEQYF.